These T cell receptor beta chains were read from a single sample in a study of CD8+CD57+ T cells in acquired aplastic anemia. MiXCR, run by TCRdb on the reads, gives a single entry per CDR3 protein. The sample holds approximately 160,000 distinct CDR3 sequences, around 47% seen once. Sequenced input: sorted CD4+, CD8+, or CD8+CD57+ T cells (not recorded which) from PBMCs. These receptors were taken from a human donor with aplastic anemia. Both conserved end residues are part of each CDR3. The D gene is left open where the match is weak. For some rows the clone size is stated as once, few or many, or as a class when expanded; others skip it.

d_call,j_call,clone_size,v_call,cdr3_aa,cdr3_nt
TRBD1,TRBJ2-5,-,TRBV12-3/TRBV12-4,CASSRGTGGFQETQYF,TGTGCCAGCAGCCGGGGGACAGGGGGTTTCCAAGAGACCCAGTACTTC
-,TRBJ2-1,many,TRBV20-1,CSARPWGSYNEQFF,TGCAGTGCTAGGCCCTGGGGCTCCTACAATGAGCAGTTCTTC
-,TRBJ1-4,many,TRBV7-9,CASGASATNEKLFF,TGTGCCAGCGGGGCGAGTGCAACTAATGAAAAACTGTTTTTT
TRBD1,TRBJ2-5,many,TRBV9,CASSGTTGGRETQYF,TGTGCCAGCAGCGGAACCACAGGGGGCCGGGAGACCCAGTACTTC
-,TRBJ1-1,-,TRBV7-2,CASSLRWAEAFF,TGTGCCAGCAGCCTCCGGTGGGCTGAAGCTTTCTTT
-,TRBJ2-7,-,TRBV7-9,CASSQTDEQYF,TGTGCCAGCAGCCAGACAGACGAGCAGTACTTC
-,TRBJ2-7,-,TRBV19,CASSIDLRSSYEQYF,TGTGCCAGTAGTATAGATCTCCGGAGCTCCTACGAGCAGTACTTC
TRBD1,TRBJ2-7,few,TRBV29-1,CSVPDRETYEQYF,TGCAGCGTTCCAGACAGGGAAACCTACGAGCAGTACTTC
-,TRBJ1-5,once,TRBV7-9,CASSSFNQPQHF,TGTGCCAGCAGCTCGTTCAATCAGCCCCAGCATTTT
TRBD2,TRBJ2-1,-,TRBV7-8,CASSRGGGNEQFF,TGTGCCAGCAGCCGAGGCGGGGGGAATGAGCAGTTCTTC
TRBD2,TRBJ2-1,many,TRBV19,CASSPSSGGYNEQFF,TGTGCCAGTAGTCCATCTAGCGGGGGATACAATGAGCAGTTCTTC
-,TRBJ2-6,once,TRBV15,CATSRDQGSGANVLTF,TGTGCCACCAGCAGAGATCAAGGCTCTGGGGCCAACGTCCTGACTTTC
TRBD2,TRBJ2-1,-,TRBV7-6,CASSSAGGYNEQFF,TGTGCCAGCAGCTCAGCGGGGGGTTACAATGAGCAGTTCTTC
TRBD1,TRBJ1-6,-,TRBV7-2,CASSSPGTVYSPLHF,TGTGCCAGCAGCTCACCCGGGACAGTTTATTCACCCCTCCACTTT
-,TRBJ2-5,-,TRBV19,CASSDRLQETQYF,TGTGCCAGTAGTGATCGGCTCCAAGAGACCCAGTACTTC
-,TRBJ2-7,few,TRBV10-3,CAISESGTIDEQYF,TGTGCCATCAGTGAGTCGGGGACAATCGACGAGCAGTACTTC
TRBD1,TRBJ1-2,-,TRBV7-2,CASSMTGTHYGYTF,TGTGCCAGCAGCATGACAGGGACACACTATGGCTACACCTTC
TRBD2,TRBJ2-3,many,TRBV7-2,CASSLVGSGLGTQYF,TGTGCCAGCAGCTTAGTTGGTAGCGGGCTGGGTACGCAGTATTTT
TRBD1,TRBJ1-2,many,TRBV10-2,CASRDRSDGYTF,TGCGCCAGCAGGGACAGGTCGGATGGCTACACCTTC
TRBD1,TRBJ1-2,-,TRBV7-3,CASSQERQGLVGYTF,TGCGCCAGCAGCCAGGAAAGACAGGGACTGGTTGGCTACACCTTC
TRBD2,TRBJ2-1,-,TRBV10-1,CASSAGLGSNEQFF,TGCGCCAGCAGCGCTGGACTAGGTTCGAATGAGCAGTTCTTC
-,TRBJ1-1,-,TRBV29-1,CSGGSEAFF,TGCAGCGGGGGGAGTGAAGCTTTCTTT
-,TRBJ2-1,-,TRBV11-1,CAITDLAPYNEQFF,TGTGCCATCACCGATCTAGCGCCTTACAATGAGCAGTTCTTC